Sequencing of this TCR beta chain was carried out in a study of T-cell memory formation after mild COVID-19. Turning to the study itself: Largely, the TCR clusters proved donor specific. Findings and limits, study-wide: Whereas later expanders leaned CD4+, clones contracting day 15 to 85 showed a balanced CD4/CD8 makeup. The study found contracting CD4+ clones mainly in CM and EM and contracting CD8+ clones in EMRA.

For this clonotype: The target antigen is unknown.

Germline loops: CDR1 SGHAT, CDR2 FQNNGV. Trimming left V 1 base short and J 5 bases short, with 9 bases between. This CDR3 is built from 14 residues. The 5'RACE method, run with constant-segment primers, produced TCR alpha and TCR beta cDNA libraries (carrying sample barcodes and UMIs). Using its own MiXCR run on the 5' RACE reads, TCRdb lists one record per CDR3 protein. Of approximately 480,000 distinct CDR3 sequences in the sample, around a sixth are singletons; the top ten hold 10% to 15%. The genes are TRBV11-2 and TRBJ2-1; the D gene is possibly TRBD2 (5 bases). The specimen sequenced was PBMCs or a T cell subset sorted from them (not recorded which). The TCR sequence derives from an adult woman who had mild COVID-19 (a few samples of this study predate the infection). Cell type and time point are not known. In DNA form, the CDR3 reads TGTGCCAGCAGCTTAGTCCGGGGAAACAATGAGCAGTTCTTC. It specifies CASSLVRGNNEQFF.